Listed here are 13 T cell receptor beta chains from one sample, sequenced in a study of control samples from healthy donors and cancer patients. Clones were sequenced by immunoSEQ multiplex PCR, and TCRdb holds only the in-frame ones, with some missing. The sample has 90,000 to 95,000 clones; around four fifths are singletons. The sequencing input was blood. The source of these receptors is a man aged 25-45 years in good health.

J is TRBJ2-7 and V is TRBV5-6; 8 bases line up with TRBD1. The CDR3 has 18 amino acids. J was trimmed by 0 bases and V by 4 bases; bases with no gene match: 15. The germline V gene encodes CDR1 SGHDT and CDR2 YYEEEE. The CDR3 DNA follows: TGTGCCAGCAGCGGAGGACAGGGCCCCAGACTGAGCTCCTACGAGCAGTACTTC. Translation gives CASSGGQGPRLSSYEQYF.

This clone was counted a few times. V gene TRBV3-1 (or the pseudogene TRBV3-2) combines with J gene TRBJ2-7; 7 nucleotides align to TRBD2. Germline V lookup: CDR1 LGHDT, CDR2 YNNKEL (reference sequence). There are 14 residues in the CDR3. J lost 9 bases, V lost 4 bases, and 12 bases had no gene match. The CDR3 bases are TGTGCCAGCAGCCCTCGGACTAGGTGGGTCGGGCAGTACTTC. Amino acid sequence: CASSPRTRWVGQYF.

V usage is TRBV11-2 and J usage is TRBJ1-2; D perhaps matches TRBD1 (5 bases). The CDR3 extends over 15 amino acids. V was clipped by 0 bases and J by 5 bases, with 13 bases between them. From germline, CDR1 is SGHAT and CDR2 FQNNGV. This chain's CDR3 is CASSLDPGWGYGYTF. The CDR3 bases are TGTGCCAGCAGCTTAGATCCAGGGTGGGGGTATGGCTACACCTTC.

DNA for the CDR3: TGTGCCAGCAGCTTATGGGGTAGCGGGGGGTTGGGTGAGCAGTTCTTC. This sequence encodes CASSLWGSGGLGEQFF. The genes are TRBV7-9 and TRBJ2-1; 10 nucleotides align to TRBD2. The V gene's germline CDR1 is SEHNR and CDR2 FQNEAQ (reference sequence). V gave up 2 bases and J gave up 9 bases; unmatched junction bases: 10. The CDR3 runs to 16 residues.

The chain employs TRBV7-9 and TRBJ1-1, with D unclear. Germline values: CDR1 SEHNR, CDR2 FQNEAQ (reference sequence). The CDR3 is 14 amino acids. The V end was cut by 0 bases, the J end by 1 base, with 6 bases between. The CDR3 nucleotides read TGTGCCAGCAGCTTAGCGCTGAAGAACACTGAAGCTTTCTTT. As protein: CASSLALKNTEAFF. Supplemented by reference TRBV7-9 and TRBJ1-1, the full variable domain reads DTGVSQNPRHKITKRGQNVTFRCDPISEHNRLYWYRQTLGQGPEFLTYFQNEAQLEKSRLLSDRFSAERPKGSFSTLEIQRTEQGDSAMYLCASSLALKNTEAFFGQGTRLTVV.

The V and J genes are TRBV6-6 and TRBJ1-1; D uncertain. V lost 2 bases to trimming and J lost 1 base, with 8 bases between them. Germline CDR1 and CDR2: MNHNY and SVGAGI (reference sequence). CDR3 length equals 14 residues. The CDR3 DNA follows: TGTGCCAGCAGTTACGGGAGTTGGAACACTGAAGCTTTCTTT. Its translation is CASSYGSWNTEAFF.

The table lists this clone with a few counts. The chain carries TRBV29-1 and TRBJ1-2; 11 bases line up with TRBD1. The CDR3 is 16 amino acids. V was clipped by 4 bases and J by 4 bases; unmatched bases: 11. Germline lookup yields CDR1 SQVTM and CDR2 ANQGSEA. The CDR3 here is CSVVTWGQGVGYGYTF. For the CDR3, the DNA is TGCAGCGTTGTAACATGGGGACAGGGGGTCGGCTATGGCTACACCTTC. Complete variable domain (other parts from reference TRBV29-1 and TRBJ1-2): SAVISQKPSRDICQRGTSLTIQCQVDSQVTMMFWYRQQPGQSLTLIATANQGSEATYESGFVIDKFPISRPNLTFSTLTVSNMSPEDSSIYLCSVVTWGQGVGYGYTFGSGTRLTVV.

This clone was detected once. The chain is built from TRBV4-1 and TRBJ2-3; no definite D call. Germline assignment: CDR1 MGHRA and CDR2 YSYEKL. Trimming removed 0 bases at V and 0 bases at J, with 10 bases between. The CDR3 runs 16 residues. The CDR3 loop reads CASSQDRAASTDTQYF. Written as DNA, the CDR3 is TGCGCCAGCAGCCAAGATCGGGCGGCTAGCACAGATACGCAGTATTTT.

This clone was detected only once. The chain carries TRBV24-1 and TRBJ2-2, with 7 bases lining up with TRBD1. This CDR3 is 16 amino acids long. The ends lost 2 bases at V and 0 bases at J; junction bases unmatched: 2. Germline CDR1 KGHDR, CDR2 SFDVKD. The DNA of the CDR3 is TGTGCCACCAGTGATTCACAGGGGTCGAACACCGGGGAGCTGTTTTTT. It is translated as CATSDSQGSNTGELFF.

The chain uses TRBV30 and TRBJ2-3; 9 bases are shared with TRBD2. Trimming cost V 3 bases and J 6 bases; bases outside gene matches: 13. Germline V gene data show CDR1 as GTSNPN and CDR2 as SVGIG (reference sequence). The CDR3 runs to 16 residues. The CDR3 is CAWRPHGAGGTDTQYF. CDR3 DNA sequence: TGTGCCTGGAGGCCGCATGGGGCGGGGGGGACGGATACGCAGTATTTT. Complete variable domain (other parts from reference TRBV30 and TRBJ2-3): SQTIHQWPATLVQPVGSPLSLECTVEGTSNPNLYWYRQAAGRGLQLLFYSVGIGQISSEVPQNLSASRPQDRQFILSSKKLLLSDSGFYLCAWRPHGAGGTDTQYFGPGTRLTVL.

Comment on this clone: Additional DNA sequences in this sample encode the identical CDR3. The DNA of the CDR3 is TGTGCCAGCAGCCCCGGGGGGGCAACTAATGAAAAACTGTTTTTT. It is translated as CASSPGGATNEKLFF. This chain connects TRBV5-4 to TRBJ1-4; D might be TRBD1 (5 bases). V lost 4 bases and J 0 bases, leaving 10 bases between the germline ends. CDR1 is SGHNT, CDR2 YYREEE, per germline (reference sequence). CDR3 length equals 15 residues. Using reference TRBV5-4 and TRBJ1-4 for the parts outside the CDR3, the full variable domain is ETGVTQSPTHLIKTRGQQVTLRCSSQSGHNTVSWYQQALGQGPQFIFQYYREEENGRGNFPPRFSGLQFPNYSSELNVNALELDDSALYLCASSPGGATNEKLFFGSGTQLSVL.

The chain uses TRBV5-3 and TRBJ2-1, with 10 bases matching TRBD1. TRBV5-3 is designated an ORF whose function remains uncertain. CDR3 length: 14 residues. The trim removed 5 bases at V and 7 bases at J, leaving 6 bases unmatched. CDR3 amino acids: CARRSDRGGNEQFF. The CDR3 DNA is TGTGCCAGAAGGTCGGACAGGGGGGGTAATGAGCAGTTCTTC.

The chain combines TRBV5-1 with TRBJ1-2; no clear D gene. The CDR3 consists of 14 residues. Germline CDR1 and CDR2: SGHRS and YFSETQ. V was cut by 0 bases and J by 6 bases, with 12 bases left in between. This chain's CDR3 is CASSLDLGEHGYTF. The CDR3 DNA reads as TGCGCCAGCAGCTTGGATCTCGGGGAGCATGGCTACACCTTC.